The 27 T cell receptor beta chains presented below share a single source sample, sequenced in a study of radiation and T cells in renal cell carcinoma. The time point denotes: blood 2 weeks post-SBRT. Treatment in this sample: 15 Gy SBRT to primary tumor, nephrectomy 4 weeks later. Method: immunoSEQ multiplex PCR; TCRdb's copy keeps in-frame clones and lacks some. The top ten clones hold roughly 6.2% of a sample with 95,000 to 150,000 clones, over 75% of them seen once. The sample was blood, taken from a patient whose treatment included radiotherapy and nephrectomy. All receptors derive from a man in his fifties or sixties with renal cell carcinoma.

This clone appeared once. J is TRBJ1-1 and V is TRBV28; 7 bases are shared with TRBD1. The junction had 6 bases not matched to a gene; V was cut back by 4 bases and J by 1 base. Germline V gene lookup returns CDR1 MDHEN and CDR2 SYDVKM. CDR3 length equals 15 residues. The CDR3 sequence: CASSSGGQENTEAFF. The CDR3 DNA is TGTGCCAGCAGTTCAGGCGGACAGGAGAACACTGAAGCTTTCTTT.

V and J are TRBV29-1 and TRBJ1-1; 7 bases map to TRBD1. Germline CDR1 SQVTM, CDR2 ANQGSEA. The CDR3 has 16 amino acids. The V gene end was trimmed by 3 bases and the J gene end by 4 bases; junction bases not matched to a gene: 14. For the CDR3, the DNA is TGCAGCGTTGACACCTACAACAGGGGAGGGGGCACTGAAGCTTTCTTT. Its translation: CSVDTYNRGGGTEAFF.

The chain links TRBV6-1 to TRBJ1-5, with 11 bases lining up with TRBD1. The CDR3 loop spans 17 amino acids. V shed 1 base, J shed 9 bases, and the junction held 11 bases outside the gene matches. Germline V CDR1 and CDR2: MNHNS, SASEGT. The CDR3 nucleotides read TGTGCCAGCAGTGAAGGGTCCGGGACAGGGGGTATCTGGCCCCAGCATTTT. Protein: CASSEGSGTGGIWPQHF.

The CDR3 DNA follows: TGTGCCAGCAGCCCGGGCGGGGGGCCTGCCACCGGGGAGCTGTTTTTT. Translation: CASSPGGGPATGELFF. This chain links TRBV9 with TRBJ2-2; TRBD2 aligns across 8 bases. The CDR3 length is 16 residues. CDR1 and CDR2 (germline): SGDLS, YYNGEE. Trimming took 4 bases from V and 4 from J; bases not matched to a gene: 9.

On this clone: One end of the junction varies from germline; a read error may be responsible. The chain recombines TRBV9 with TRBJ2-1; D is unresolved. The CDR3 loop spans 13 amino acids. Looked up from germline, CDR1 is SGDLS and CDR2 is YYNGEE. CDR3 region: CASSVLLDNEQFF. The DNA of the CDR3 is TGTGCCAGCAGCGTATTGTTAGACAACGAGCAGTTCTTC.

The chain has TRBV2 and TRBJ2-1, with a tentative D call TRBD1 (6 bases). The V end was cut by 8 bases, the J end by 7 bases, with 15 bases between. The germline CDR1 and CDR2 sequences are SNHLY and FYNNEI. CDR3 length: 13 residues. Written as DNA, the CDR3 is TGTGCCAGCGGGGCTGAGAGGGGGAATGAGCAGTTCTTC. Translating it yields CASGAERGNEQFF.

This chain uses TRBV13 with TRBJ2-7; TRBD2 agrees at 8 bases. The germline V gene has CDR1 PRHDT and CDR2 FYEKMQ (reference sequence). The trim removed 0 bases at V and 7 bases at J, leaving 5 bases unmatched. The CDR3 covers 14 residues. DNA of the CDR3: TGTGCCAGCAGCTTAGGCGGGAGGGCGGGGGAGCAGTACTTC. It specifies CASSLGGRAGEQYF.

The rearrangement links TRBV5-1 to TRBJ2-7; perhaps D is TRBD1 or TRBD2 (5 bases each). The CDR3 length is 15 residues. Germline CDR1 SGHRS, CDR2 YFSETQ. Trimming left V 0 bases short and J 3 bases short, with 13 bases between. The DNA for the CDR3 is TGCGCCAGCAGCTTGGGGGACGGACTTAACTACGAGCAGTACTTC. Residues: CASSLGDGLNYEQYF.

This chain links TRBV19 with TRBJ1-3; D is ambiguous. Germline values: CDR1 LNHDA, CDR2 SQIVND (reference sequence). The CDR3 has 14 residues. Trimming pared 5 bases from V and 2 bases from J, leaving 10 bases between. The CDR3 protein is CASSSQAPGNTIYF. CDR3 bases: TGTGCCAGTAGTTCCCAGGCGCCTGGAAACACCATATATTTT.

This sequence joins TRBV12-5 and TRBJ1-2, with 8 positions matching TRBD1. The CDR3 length is 18 residues. Germline V gene data show CDR1 as LGHNT and CDR2 as FRNRAP. V trimming: 0 bases; J trimming: 4 bases; junction bases outside the gene matches: 13. The CDR3 loop is CASGLVQGTGDIGYGYTF. In DNA, the CDR3 is TGTGCTAGTGGTTTGGTACAGGGGACAGGAGATATCGGCTATGGCTACACCTTC.

The chain couples TRBV19 to TRBJ1-4; a possible D gene is TRBD1 (5 bases). This CDR3 is 15 amino acids long. Germline V gives CDR1 LNHDA, CDR2 SQIVND (reference sequence). V was shortened by 2 bases and J by 8 bases, with 15 bases between the two germline ends. CDR3 residues: CASSIRWTREEKLFF. The CDR3 DNA is TGTGCCAGTAGTATAAGGTGGACACGAGAGGAAAAACTGTTTTTT.

This chain joins TRBV6-5 and TRBJ2-5; 7 nucleotides align to TRBD2. This CDR3 region has 12 residues. Germline V CDR1 and CDR2: MNHEY, SVGAGI. V shed 4 bases and J 4 bases; nucleotides not matched to a gene: 0. The chain's CDR3 is CASSWGGETQYF. The CDR3 coding sequence is TGTGCCAGCAGTTGGGGGGGAGAGACCCAGTACTTC.

This clone has only a few counts. The chain carries TRBV28 and TRBJ2-7; D uncertain. The CDR3 is made up of 15 amino acids. The ends were cut back, 1 base at V and 2 bases at J, with 12 bases in the middle. CDR1 is MDHEN, CDR2 SYDVKM, per germline. The CDR3 DNA is TGTGCCAGCAGTTTATTTCGGGCGAGCACCTACGAGCAGTACTTC. Protein sequence: CASSLFRASTYEQYF.

V and J are TRBV9 and TRBJ2-3; possibly TRBD1 for D (5 bases). The V gene lost 3 bases and the J gene lost 0 bases, with 14 bases spanning the gap. CDR3 length: 16 amino acids. CDR1 and CDR2 (germline): SGDLS, YYNGEE. CDR3 in DNA: TGTGCCAGCAGCGCGCCCCGGACAACTAGCACAGATACGCAGTATTTT. Amino acid sequence: CASSAPRTTSTDTQYF.

This clone was found many times. The chain couples TRBV19 to TRBJ1-6; D is uncertain. The V gene's germline CDR1 is LNHDA and CDR2 SQIVND (reference sequence). V lost 1 base and J 7 bases, leaving 8 bases between the germline ends. The CDR3 extends over 14 amino acids. This CDR3 is CASSIGTDNSPLHF. CDR3 nucleotide sequence: TGTGCCAGTAGTATAGGAACGGACAATTCACCCCTCCACTTT.

The chain couples TRBV4-1 to TRBJ1-1; D remains ambiguous. Germline V CDR1 and CDR2: MGHRA, YSYEKL. CDR3 length equals 14 residues. Trimming stripped 3 bases from V and 3 bases from J, with 11 bases between. DNA of the CDR3: TGCGCCAGCAGCCAGGCCGGGCCAGACACTGAAGCTTTCTTT. Amino acids: CASSQAGPDTEAFF.

This clone was observed a handful of times. This chain links TRBV2 with TRBJ1-3; TRBD1 might be the D (5 bases). Germline-derived CDR1 and CDR2 are SNHLY and FYNNEI. The V end lost 3 bases, the J end lost 0 bases, and 18 bases lay between the germline ends. The CDR3 runs to 18 residues. Written as DNA, the CDR3 is TGTGCCAGCAGTGAGGAGCAGGGTATAGGTGGCTCTGGAAACACCATATATTTT. The encoded protein is CASSEEQGIGGSGNTIYF.

The chain joins TRBV28 to TRBJ1-3; no definite D call. This CDR3 is 16 amino acids long. Germline V gives CDR1 MDHEN, CDR2 SYDVKM. Trimming left V 3 bases short and J 1 base short, with 13 bases between. CDR3 coding DNA: TGTGCCAGCAGTTTCGCCGCCCATATATCTGGAAACACCATATATTTT. Translating gives CASSFAAHISGNTIYF.

The chain is built from TRBV11-2 and TRBJ2-7; D gene unclear. The CDR3 covers 13 residues. V dropped 4 bases and J dropped 4 bases, with 11 bases sitting between them. CDR1 is SGHAT, CDR2 FQNNGV, per germline. Here the CDR3 DNA reads TGTGCCAGCAGCTATCACACAACTTACGAGCAGTACTTC. As protein: CASSYHTTYEQYF.

This sequence joins TRBV19 and TRBJ2-3; weak D call: TRBD1 (6 bases). The germline V gene has CDR1 LNHDA and CDR2 SQIVND (reference sequence). V shed 3 bases and J shed 2 bases, with 9 bases lying between them. The CDR3 extends over 14 amino acids. The CDR3 here is CASSIGQLTDTQYF. In DNA, the CDR3 is TGTGCCAGTAGTATCGGACAGCTCACAGATACGCAGTATTTT.

The J gene is TRBJ2-7, the V gene TRBV27, with TRBD2 matching over 7 bases. The V gene end was trimmed by 0 bases and the J gene end by 2 bases; junction bases not matched to a gene: 7. Germline V gene lookup returns CDR1 MNHEY and CDR2 SMNVEV (reference sequence). The CDR3 contains 16 residues. CDR3 DNA sequence: TGTGCCAGCAGTTTATCTCCCGGGACTACCCCCTACGAGCAGTACTTC. This gives the protein CASSLSPGTTPYEQYF.

V is TRBV18 and J is TRBJ2-7; D is uncertain. The CDR3 totals 12 residues. Germline V gene data show CDR1 as KGHSH and CDR2 as LQKENI. V gave up 3 bases and J gave up 4 bases, with 7 bases separating them. The CDR3 sequence: CASSPDGYEQYF. CDR3 bases: TGTGCCAGCTCACCTGACGGTTACGAGCAGTACTTC. The full variable domain, in which reference TRBV18 and TRBJ2-7 provide the parts outside the CDR3, is NAGVMQNPRHLVRRRGQEARLRCSPMKGHSHVYWYRQLPEEGLKFMVYLQKENIIDESGMPKERFSAEFPKEGPSILRIQQVVRGDSAAYFCASSPDGYEQYFGPGTRLTVT.

The V and J genes are TRBV5-1 and TRBJ1-3, with D possibly TRBD1 on 5 matching bases. CDR1 is SGHRS and CDR2 is YFSETQ in the germline V gene. Trimming pared 4 bases from V and 0 bases from J, leaving 8 bases between. The length of the CDR3 is 14 residues. In nucleotides, the CDR3 is TGCGCCAGCAGCGATCAGGGCTCTGGAAACACCATATATTTT. Its protein is CASSDQGSGNTIYF.

Here the CDR3 DNA reads TGTGCCATCAGTGAGAGGGAAGGAGATACGCAGTATTTT. Its translation is CAISEREGDTQYF. This chain uses TRBV10-3 with TRBJ2-3; D uncertain. Germline CDR1 and CDR2: ENHRY and SYGVKD. V was pared by 2 bases and J by 5 bases, with 8 bases between. The CDR3 is made up of 13 amino acids.

The chain carries TRBV7-2 and TRBJ2-7; 10 nucleotides agree with TRBD2. Germline V gene data show CDR1 as SGHTA and CDR2 as FQGNSA. The V gene end was trimmed by 5 bases and the J gene end by 3 bases; junction bases not matched to a gene: 4. This CDR3 has 14 residues. CDR3 protein: CASSPGLAYYEQYF. CDR3 nucleotides: TGTGCCAGCAGCCCGGGACTAGCGTACTACGAGCAGTACTTC. Combining the CDR3 with reference TRBV7-2 and TRBJ2-7 gives the whole variable domain GAGVSQSPSNKVTEKGKDVELRCDPISGHTALYWYRQSLGQGLEFLIYFQGNSAPDKSGLPSDRFSAERTGGSVSTLTIQRTQQEDSAVYLCASSPGLAYYEQYFGPGTRLTVT.

This clone has a single count. This sequence joins TRBV29-1 and TRBJ2-2; D ambiguous. The CDR3 has 14 residues. Germline-derived CDR1 and CDR2 are SQVTM and ANQGSEA. Trimming left V 4 bases short and J 5 bases short, with 14 bases between. The CDR3 protein is CSVAPIVETGELFF. The CDR3 DNA sequence: TGCAGCGTTGCCCCCATTGTAGAGACCGGGGAGCTGTTTTTT.

The rearrangement uses TRBV9 and TRBJ1-4; TRBD1 is a possible D gene (5 bases). The CDR3 runs 14 residues. V gave up 0 bases and J gave up 5 bases, with 8 bases separating them. CDR1 SGDLS and CDR2 YYNGEE come from the germline V gene. The CDR3 is CASSVGGGNEKLFF. Written as DNA, the CDR3 is TGTGCCAGCAGCGTAGGGGGCGGGAATGAAAAACTGTTTTTT.